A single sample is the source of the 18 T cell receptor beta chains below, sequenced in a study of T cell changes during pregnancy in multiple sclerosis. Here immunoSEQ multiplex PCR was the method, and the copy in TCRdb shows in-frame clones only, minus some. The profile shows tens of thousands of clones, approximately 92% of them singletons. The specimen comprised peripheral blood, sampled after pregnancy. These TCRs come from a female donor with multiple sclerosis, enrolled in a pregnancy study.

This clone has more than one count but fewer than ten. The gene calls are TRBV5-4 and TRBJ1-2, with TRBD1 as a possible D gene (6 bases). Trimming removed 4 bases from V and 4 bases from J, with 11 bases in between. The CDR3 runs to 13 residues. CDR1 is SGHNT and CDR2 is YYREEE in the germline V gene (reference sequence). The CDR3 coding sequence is TGTGCCAGCAGCCCCACGGACAGCTATGGCTACACCTTC. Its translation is CASSPTDSYGYTF. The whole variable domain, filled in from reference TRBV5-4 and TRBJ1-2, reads ETGVTQSPTHLIKTRGQQVTLRCSSQSGHNTVSWYQQALGQGPQFIFQYYREEENGRGNFPPRFSGLQFPNYSSELNVNALELDDSALYLCASSPTDSYGYTFGSGTRLTVV.

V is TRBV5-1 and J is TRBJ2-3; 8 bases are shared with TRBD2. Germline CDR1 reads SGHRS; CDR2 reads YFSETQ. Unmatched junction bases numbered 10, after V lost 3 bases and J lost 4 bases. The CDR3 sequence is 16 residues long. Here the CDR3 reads CASSSRTRGRPDTQYF. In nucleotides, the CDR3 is TGCGCCAGCAGCTCAAGGACTCGCGGGAGGCCAGATACGCAGTATTTT.

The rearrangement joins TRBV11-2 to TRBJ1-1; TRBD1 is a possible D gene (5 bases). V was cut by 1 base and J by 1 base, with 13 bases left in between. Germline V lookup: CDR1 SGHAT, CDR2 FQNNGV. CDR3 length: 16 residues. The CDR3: CASSLGLRVGNTEAFF. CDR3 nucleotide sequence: TGTGCCAGCAGCTTAGGTCTCAGGGTCGGGAACACTGAAGCTTTCTTT. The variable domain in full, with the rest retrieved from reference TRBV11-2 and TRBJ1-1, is EAGVAQSPRYKIIEKRQSVAFWCNPISGHATLYWYQQILGQGPKLLIQFQNNGVVDDSQLPKDRFSAERLKGVDSTLKIQPAKLEDSAVYLCASSLGLRVGNTEAFFGQGTRLTVV.

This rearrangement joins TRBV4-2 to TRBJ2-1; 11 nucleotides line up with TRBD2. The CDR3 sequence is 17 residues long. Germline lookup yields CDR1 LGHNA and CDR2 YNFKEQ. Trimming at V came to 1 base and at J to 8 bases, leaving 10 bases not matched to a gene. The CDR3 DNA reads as TGTGCCAGCAGCCAAGTTCAGGTTAGCGGGGGGGCACATGAGCAGTTCTTC. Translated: CASSQVQVSGGAHEQFF.

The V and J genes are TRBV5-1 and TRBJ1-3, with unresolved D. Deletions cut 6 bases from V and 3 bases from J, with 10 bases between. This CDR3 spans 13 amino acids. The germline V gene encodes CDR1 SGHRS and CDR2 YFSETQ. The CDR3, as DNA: TGCGCCAGCACGACGGAGGTTGGAAACACCATATATTTT. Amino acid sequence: CASTTEVGNTIYF.

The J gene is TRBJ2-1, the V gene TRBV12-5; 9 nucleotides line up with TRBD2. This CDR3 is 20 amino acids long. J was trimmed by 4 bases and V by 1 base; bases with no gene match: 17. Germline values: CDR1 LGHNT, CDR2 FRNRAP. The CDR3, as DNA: TGTGCTAGTGGTTTGGCCCCCGGCGGGCGGGGGGGCAGGGGATACAATGAGCAGTTCTTC. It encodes CASGLAPGGRGGRGYNEQFF.

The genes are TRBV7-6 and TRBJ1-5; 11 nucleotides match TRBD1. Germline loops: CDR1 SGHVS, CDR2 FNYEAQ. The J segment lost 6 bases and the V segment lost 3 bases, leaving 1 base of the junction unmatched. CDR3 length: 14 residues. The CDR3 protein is CASSLGQGGQPQHF. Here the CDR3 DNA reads TGTGCCAGCAGCTTGGGACAGGGGGGTCAGCCCCAGCATTTT.

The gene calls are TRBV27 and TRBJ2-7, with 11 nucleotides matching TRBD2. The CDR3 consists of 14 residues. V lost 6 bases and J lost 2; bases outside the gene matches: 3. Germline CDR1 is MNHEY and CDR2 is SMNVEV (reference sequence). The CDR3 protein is CASSRSGGAYEQYF. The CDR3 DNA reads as TGTGCCAGCAGCCGTAGCGGGGGGGCCTACGAGCAGTACTTC.

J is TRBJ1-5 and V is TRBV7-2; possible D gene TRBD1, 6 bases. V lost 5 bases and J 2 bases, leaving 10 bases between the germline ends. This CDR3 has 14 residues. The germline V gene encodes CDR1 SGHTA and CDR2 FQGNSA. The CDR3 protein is CASSPDSGNQPQHF. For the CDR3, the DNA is TGTGCCAGCAGCCCGGACAGCGGCAATCAGCCCCAGCATTTT.

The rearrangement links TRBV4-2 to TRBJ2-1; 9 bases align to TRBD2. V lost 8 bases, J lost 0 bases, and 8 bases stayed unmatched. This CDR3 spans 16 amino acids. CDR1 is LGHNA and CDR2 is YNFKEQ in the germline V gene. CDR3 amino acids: CASASLAGTSYNEQFF. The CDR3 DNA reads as TGTGCCAGCGCATCTCTAGCGGGGACCTCCTACAATGAGCAGTTCTTC.

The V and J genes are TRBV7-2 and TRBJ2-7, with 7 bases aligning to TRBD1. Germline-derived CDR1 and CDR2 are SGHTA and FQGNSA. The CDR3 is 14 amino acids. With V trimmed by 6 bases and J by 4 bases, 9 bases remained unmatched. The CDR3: CASRSPGQFYEQYF. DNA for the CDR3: TGTGCCAGCAGGTCGCCGGGACAGTTTTACGAGCAGTACTTC.

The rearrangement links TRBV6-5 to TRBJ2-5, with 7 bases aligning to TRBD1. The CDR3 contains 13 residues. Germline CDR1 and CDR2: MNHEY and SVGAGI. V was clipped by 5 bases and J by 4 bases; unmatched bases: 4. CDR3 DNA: TGTGCCAGCAGTAGGGGGCACGGAGAGACCCAGTACTTC. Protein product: CASSRGHGETQYF.

The chain's CDR3 is CASSFTGGTTEAFF. As DNA, the CDR3 is TGTGCCAGCAGCTTTACCGGGGGTACCACTGAAGCTTTCTTT. The V gene is TRBV7-9, the J gene TRBJ1-1, with a possible D match to TRBD1 (5 bases). Trimming pared 3 bases from V and 4 bases from J, leaving 12 bases between. There are 14 residues in the CDR3. Germline CDR1 reads SEHNR; CDR2 reads FQNEAQ (reference sequence).

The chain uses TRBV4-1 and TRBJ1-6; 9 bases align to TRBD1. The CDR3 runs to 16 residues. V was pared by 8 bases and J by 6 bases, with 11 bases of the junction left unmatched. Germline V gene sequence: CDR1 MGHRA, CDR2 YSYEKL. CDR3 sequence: CASANRGRSVNSPLHF. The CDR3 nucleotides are TGCGCCAGCGCGAACAGGGGGCGATCGGTTAATTCACCCCTCCACTTT.

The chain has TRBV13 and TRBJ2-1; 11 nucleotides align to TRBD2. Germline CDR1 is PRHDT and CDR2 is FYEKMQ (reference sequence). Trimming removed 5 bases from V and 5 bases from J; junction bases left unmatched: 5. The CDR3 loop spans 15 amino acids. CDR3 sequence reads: CASSHRGLADNEQFF. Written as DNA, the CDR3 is TGTGCCAGCAGCCATCGGGGACTAGCGGACAATGAGCAGTTCTTC.

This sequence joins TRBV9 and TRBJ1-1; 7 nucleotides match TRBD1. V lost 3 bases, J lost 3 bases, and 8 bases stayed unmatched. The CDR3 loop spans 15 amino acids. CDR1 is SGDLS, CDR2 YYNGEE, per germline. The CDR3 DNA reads TGTGCCAGCAGCGCATCTCAGGGGGGATACACTGAAGCTTTCTTT. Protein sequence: CASSASQGGYTEAFF.

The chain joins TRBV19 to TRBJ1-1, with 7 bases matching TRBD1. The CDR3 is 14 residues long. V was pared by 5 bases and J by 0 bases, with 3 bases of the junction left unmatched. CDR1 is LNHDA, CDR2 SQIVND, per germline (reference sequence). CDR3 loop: CASSPTGLNTEAFF. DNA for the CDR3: TGTGCCAGTAGTCCGACAGGGCTGAACACTGAAGCTTTCTTT.

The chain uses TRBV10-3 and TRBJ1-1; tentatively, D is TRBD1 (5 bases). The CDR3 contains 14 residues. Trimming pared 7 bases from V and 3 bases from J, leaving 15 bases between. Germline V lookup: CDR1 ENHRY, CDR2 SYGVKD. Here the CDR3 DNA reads TGTGCCATCACCCCCCGGTGGGGGGACACTGAAGCTTTCTTT. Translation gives CAITPRWGDTEAFF.